Shown below are 27 T cell receptor beta chains from a single sample sequenced in a study of blood T cell repertoires in COVID-19. The table came from immunoSEQ multiplex PCR; TCRdb's copy has only in-frame clones and leaves some out. This sample has about 150,000 clones, with around four fifths found just once. Sequencing was done on a sample of peripheral blood. These receptors came from a woman older than 75 with acute or convalescent COVID-19.

V and J are TRBV28 and TRBJ2-7; D call uncertain. Per germline, CDR1 MDHEN and CDR2 SYDVKM. V was clipped by 2 bases and J by 4 bases, with 6 bases between them. The CDR3 runs to 12 residues. The DNA of the CDR3 is TGTGCCAGCAGTTTAAACGGGTACGAGCAGTACTTC. Translation: CASSLNGYEQYF.

This clone was recorded only once. This chain connects TRBV6-5 to TRBJ1-1, with a possible D match to TRBD1 (5 bases). The V end lost 6 bases, the J end lost 8 bases, and 16 bases lay between the germline ends. The CDR3 is 13 residues long. Germline V gene lookup returns CDR1 MNHEY and CDR2 SVGAGI. The CDR3 DNA reads as TGTGCCAGCAGGTTGACAGTCACTAGCGAAGCTTTCTTT. Protein: CASRLTVTSEAFF.

This sequence joins TRBV27 and TRBJ2-7; D is ambiguous. CDR3 length equals 13 residues. The V end was cut by 7 bases, the J end by 0 bases, with 10 bases between. The germline V gene has CDR1 MNHEY and CDR2 SMNVEV (reference sequence). The CDR3 reads CASKSASSYEQYF. CDR3 nucleotide sequence: TGTGCCAGCAAAAGTGCCAGCTCCTACGAGCAGTACTTC.

This chain links TRBV6-5 with TRBJ1-3; 9 bases are shared with TRBD1. Germline V gene lookup returns CDR1 MNHEY and CDR2 SVGAGI. V dropped 6 bases and J dropped 4; count of bases not matched to a gene: 1. This CDR3 spans 13 amino acids. CDR3 residues: CASRTGGGNTIYF. The DNA of the CDR3 is TGTGCCAGCAGAACAGGGGGCGGAAACACCATATATTTT.

This chain connects TRBV2 to TRBJ2-1, with TRBD2 matching 7 bases. There are 15 residues in the CDR3. Germline CDR1 and CDR2: SNHLY and FYNNEI. V lost 4 bases to trimming and J lost 7 bases; unmatched junction nucleotides: 10. The DNA of the CDR3 is TGTGCCAGCAGTGCCTACGCGGGAGCTGGGAATGAGCAGTTCTTC. Translation gives CASSAYAGAGNEQFF.

In its sample, this clone was seen once. The rearrangement uses TRBV18 and TRBJ2-5, with 9 bases that match TRBD2. The CDR3 totals 14 residues. From germline, CDR1 is KGHSH and CDR2 LQKENI. The ends lost 6 bases at V and 5 bases at J; junction bases unmatched: 7. CDR3: CASSVSGSKETQYF. The CDR3 DNA reads TGTGCCAGCTCCGTTAGCGGGAGTAAGGAGACCCAGTACTTC.

The chain couples TRBV2 to TRBJ1-1, with D possibly TRBD1 on 6 matching bases. The CDR3 runs to 16 residues. In germline, CDR1 is SNHLY, CDR2 FYNNEI. Trimming removed 2 bases from V and 6 bases from J, with 19 bases in between. CDR3 bases: TGTGCCAGCAGTGAATCTAGTCGTGTAGGACAGTCTGAAGCTTTCTTT. This gives the protein CASSESSRVGQSEAFF.

The chain joins TRBV5-1 to TRBJ2-2, with 7 positions matching TRBD1. This CDR3 has 17 amino acids. Per germline, CDR1 SGHRS and CDR2 YFSETQ. V trimming: 5 bases; J trimming: 0 bases; junction bases outside the gene matches: 10. CDR3 sequence: CASRLLKTGANTGELFF. In nucleotides, the CDR3 is TGCGCCAGCAGACTGCTAAAAACAGGGGCGAACACCGGGGAGCTGTTTTTT.

This chain connects TRBV5-4 to TRBJ1-5; no clear D gene. CDR1 SGHNT and CDR2 YYREEE come from the germline V gene (reference sequence). The CDR3 runs 15 residues. The V and J ends lost 4 bases and 1 base respectively, with 12 bases between them. The CDR3 coding sequence is TGTGCCAGCAGCATAATGGGAGTGAGCAATCAGCCCCAGCATTTT. It encodes CASSIMGVSNQPQHF.

The gene calls are TRBV18 and TRBJ1-2; 8 bases agree with TRBD1. The CDR3 totals 13 residues. The V segment lost 5 bases and the J segment 8 bases; nucleotides outside the gene matches: 7. CDR1 is KGHSH and CDR2 is LQKENI in the germline V gene. CDR3 sequence (DNA): TGTGCCAGCTCATCCCAGGGGGCGGGCGGCTACACCTTC. Protein product: CASSSQGAGGYTF.

In this sample, this clone turned up once. This chain uses TRBV11-3 with TRBJ2-2, with a possible D match to TRBD1 (5 bases). Germline CDR1 SGHNT, CDR2 YENEEA. CDR3 length: 14 amino acids. The ends were cut back, 2 bases at V and 4 bases at J, with 8 bases in the middle. This CDR3 reads CASSLQGPTGELFF. CDR3 in DNA: TGTGCCAGCAGCTTACAGGGTCCCACCGGGGAGCTGTTTTTT.

The chain is built from TRBV7-9 and TRBJ1-4; D not resolved. V was clipped by 0 bases and J by 5 bases, with 7 bases between them. CDR1 is SEHNR, CDR2 FQNEAQ, per germline (reference sequence). The CDR3 runs to 14 residues. In nucleotides, the CDR3 is TGTGCCAGCAGCTTAGCGTCCGGGAATGAAAAACTGTTTTTT. Translation: CASSLASGNEKLFF.

V gene TRBV5-6 combines with J gene TRBJ1-1, with D unresolved. The CDR3 is 12 amino acids. Trimming removed 2 bases at V and 3 bases at J, with 5 bases between. CDR1 SGHDT and CDR2 YYEEEE come from the germline V gene. CDR3 DNA: TGTGCCAGCAGCTTTCTCGACACTGAAGCTTTCTTT. Protein product: CASSFLDTEAFF. Full variable domain (rest looked up from reference TRBV5-6 and TRBJ1-1): DAGVTQSPTHLIKTRGQQVTLRCSPKSGHDTVSWYQQALGQGPQFIFQYYEEEERQRGNFPDRFSGHQFPNYSSELNVNALLLGDSALYLCASSFLDTEAFFGQGTRLTVV.

Here the CDR3 reads CAWSVPGGPYGYTF. The CDR3 DNA sequence: TGTGCCTGGAGTGTACCGGGGGGCCCTTATGGCTACACCTTC. V and J are TRBV30 and TRBJ1-2; maybe TRBD1 (6 bases). Trimming cost V 0 bases and J 5 bases, with 13 bases left between them. Germline lookup yields CDR1 GTSNPN and CDR2 SVGIG (reference sequence). The length of the CDR3 is 14 residues.

This chain connects TRBV5-1 to TRBJ1-1; possible D gene TRBD1, 5 bases. CDR1 is SGHRS and CDR2 is YFSETQ in the germline V gene. The CDR3 is 16 amino acids. V gave up 3 bases and J gave up 5 bases, with 20 bases separating them. CDR3 sequence: CASSSQIRDAGTEAFF. The CDR3 DNA is TGCGCCAGCAGCTCACAAATCAGGGACGCGGGGACTGAAGCTTTCTTT.

The chain uses TRBV9 and TRBJ2-5; D gene uncertain. CDR1 is SGDLS, CDR2 YYNGEE, per germline. Between the trimmed V and J ends, which lost 4 bases and 5 bases, there was a span of 15 bases. The CDR3 has 14 amino acids. The CDR3 nucleotides are TGTGCCAGCAGCACCACCGGCAGGATTGAGACCCAGTACTTC. It yields the protein CASSTTGRIETQYF.

The rearrangement joins TRBV30 to TRBJ2-2, with 9 positions matching TRBD2. This CDR3 is built from 16 residues. J was trimmed by 4 bases and V by 0 bases; bases with no gene match: 6. Germline assignment: CDR1 GTSNPN and CDR2 SVGIG (reference sequence). Here the CDR3 reads CAWSVIQAGGTGELFF. CDR3 sequence (DNA): TGTGCCTGGAGTGTGATCCAAGCGGGAGGCACCGGGGAGCTGTTTTTT.

This chain uses TRBV29-1 with TRBJ2-1, with 14 bases aligning to TRBD2. The CDR3 loop spans 18 amino acids. Germline V gene lookup returns CDR1 SQVTM and CDR2 ANQGSEA. V gave up 3 bases and J gave up 4 bases; unmatched junction bases: 11. The DNA of the CDR3 is TGCAGCGTTGACCTCGTAGGGACTAGCGGGAGCCCTTACAATGAGCAGTTCTTC. Protein product: CSVDLVGTSGSPYNEQFF.

CDR3 in DNA: TGTGCCAGCAGTGAGCATCGACCGGGAATTCCTAGCACAGATACGCAGTATTTT. This translates into CASSEHRPGIPSTDTQYF. This chain joins TRBV2 and TRBJ2-3, with D possibly matching TRBD2 (5 bases). Per the germline V gene, CDR1 is SNHLY and CDR2 is FYNNEI. Trimming cost V 3 bases and J 0 bases, with 19 bases left between them. This CDR3 spans 18 amino acids. Complete variable domain (other parts from reference TRBV2 and TRBJ2-3): EPEVTQTPSHQVTQMGQEVILRCVPISNHLYFYWYRQILGQKVEFLVSFYNNEISEKSEIFDDQFSVERPDGSNFTLKIRSTKLEDSAMYFCASSEHRPGIPSTDTQYFGPGTRLTVL.

The chain has TRBV28 and TRBJ2-7; 8 nucleotides align to TRBD1. V trimming: 6 bases; J trimming: 2 bases; junction bases outside the gene matches: 9. The germline V gene has CDR1 MDHEN and CDR2 SYDVKM. CDR3 length: 15 residues. The CDR3 DNA follows: TGTGCCAGCAGCCCTTACTTGACAGGGGCCTACGAGCAGTACTTC. The encoded protein is CASSPYLTGAYEQYF.

This rearrangement joins TRBV6-6 to TRBJ2-3; D ambiguous. The CDR3 spans 13 residues. Trimming stripped 4 bases from V and 5 bases from J, with 10 bases between. Germline CDR1 and CDR2: MNHNY and SVGAGI (reference sequence). In nucleotides, the CDR3 is TGTGCCAGCAGTTCGCCGTCCGGAGATACGCAGTATTTT. This encodes CASSSPSGDTQYF.

V usage is TRBV11-2 and J usage is TRBJ2-5; 12 bases are shared with TRBD2. The CDR3 has 16 residues. V was clipped by 5 bases and J by 3 bases; unmatched bases: 7. Germline CDR1 and CDR2: SGHAT and FQNNGV. DNA for the CDR3: TGTGCCAGCAGCGTTTCTAGCGGGGGGGCCGAAGAGACCCAGTACTTC. As protein: CASSVSSGGAEETQYF.

This clone was counted a single time. V and J are TRBV3-1 (or the pseudogene TRBV3-2) and TRBJ2-1; D may be TRBD2 (5 bases). The CDR3 sequence is 12 residues long. Per the germline V gene, CDR1 is LGHDT and CDR2 is YNNKEL (reference sequence). V lost 4 bases and J lost 8, with 9 bases in between. Here the CDR3 reads CASSPAGHEQFF. The DNA for the CDR3 is TGTGCCAGCAGCCCTGCGGGCCATGAGCAGTTCTTC.

This clone was counted between two and nine times. This chain connects TRBV7-2 to TRBJ1-5; maybe TRBD1 (5 bases). The germline V gene encodes CDR1 SGHTA and CDR2 FQGNSA. Trimming cost V 1 base and J 5 bases, with 12 bases left between them. CDR3 length equals 15 residues. DNA for the CDR3: TGTGCCAGCAGCTTAGGTTCAGGGTGGGATCAGCCCCAGCATTTT. Translated: CASSLGSGWDQPQHF.

The chain is built from TRBV10-3 and TRBJ1-2, with TRBD1 matching 9 bases. CDR1 is ENHRY, CDR2 SYGVKD, per germline. The V segment lost 3 bases and the J segment 4 bases; nucleotides outside the gene matches: 6. CDR3 size: 15 residues. The DNA of the CDR3 is TGTGCCATCAGTGAACAGGGGGCGCTTTCCTATGGCTACACCTTC. As protein: CAISEQGALSYGYTF.

The gene calls are TRBV27 and TRBJ1-2; 11 nucleotides match TRBD1. The CDR3 is 18 residues long. Germline V gene lookup returns CDR1 MNHEY and CDR2 SMNVEV (reference sequence). V lost 4 bases and J lost 3; bases outside the gene matches: 13. The CDR3 loop reads CASSSGLGQGAQYYGYTF. The CDR3 bases are TGTGCCAGCAGTTCTGGACTTGGACAGGGGGCGCAGTACTATGGCTACACCTTC.

This chain connects TRBV7-2 to TRBJ1-2, with D possibly being TRBD1 (5 bases). The V end lost 4 bases, the J end lost 7 bases, and 16 bases lay between the germline ends. The CDR3 is made up of 14 amino acids. From germline, CDR1 is SGHTA and CDR2 FQGNSA. The CDR3 is CASSSPTVQRGYTF. DNA of the CDR3: TGTGCCAGCAGCTCTCCGACAGTACAGCGTGGCTACACCTTC. Looking up the rest from reference TRBV7-2 and TRBJ1-2 gives the full variable domain: GAGVSQSPSNKVTEKGKDVELRCDPISGHTALYWYRQSLGQGLEFLIYFQGNSAPDKSGLPSDRFSAERTGGSVSTLTIQRTQQEDSAVYLCASSSPTVQRGYTFGSGTRLTVV.